The sequence of this T cell receptor beta chain was determined in a study of response to subunit inactivated influenza vaccine. This clonotype was seen many times. The antigen is not known. One entry per CDR3 protein results from TCRdb running MiXCR on the RT-PCR reads. In the table there are about 180,000 distinct CDR3 sequences, 9.2% of which are singletons. The germline CDR1 and CDR2 sequences are SEHNR and FQNEAQ (reference sequence). The V gene lost 3 bases and the J gene lost 1 base, with 7 bases spanning the gap. CDR3 length equals 13 residues. Study observations and caveats: Researchers suggested that each seasonal influenza vaccination recruits few new T cells.

The sample here was non-naive T cells sorted from PBMCs, taken on the day of vaccination. The sequence came from a man aged 50 or older who received an inactivated influenza vaccine. The genes are TRBV7-9 and TRBJ2-7, with no clear D. CDR3 DNA: TGTGCCAGCAGCTTTCCGCAGTCCTACGAGCAGTACTTC. This encodes CASSFPQSYEQYF.